Following are 13 T cell receptor beta chains from one sample sequenced in a study of T cells in Graves' hyperthyroidism and ophthalmopathy (dated by TCRdb to the late 2010s). Library prep was done by multiplex PCR. Sequencing took place on an Illumina HiSeq 2000. Amplification of TCR beta CDR3 regions was carried out from RNA transcripts. For the first round of RT-PCR on the TCR CDR3, the HTBI primer set was used together with the Qiagen OneStep RT-PCR kit. TCRdb applied fastp at Q25 and MiXCR to the public reads, then kept only in-frame beta chains. Each entry is one CDR3 protein sequence, shown with its most common DNA and genes. The sample table holds hundreds of thousands of distinct CDR3 sequences, of which 13% to 15% were seen once. Approximately 10% of the sample belongs to the ten largest clones. The sample was blood. The origin of the receptors is a woman aged 18-29 years with Graves' hyperthyroidism.

The chain is built from TRBV5-1 and TRBJ1-1, with D possibly being TRBD1 (5 bases). This CDR3 comprises 15 residues. Germline CDR1 SGHRS, CDR2 YFSETQ. V lost 4 bases and J lost 4, with 17 bases in between. This chain's CDR3 is CASSTSGAGSTEAFF. For the CDR3, the DNA is TGCGCCAGCAGCACGTCCGGGGCCGGGAGCACTGAAGCTTTCTTT.

CDR3 residues: CASSPLAGVGYNEQFF. For the CDR3, the DNA is TGTGCCAGCAGCCCTTTAGCGGGAGTAGGGTACAATGAGCAGTTCTTC. This rearrangement joins TRBV9 to TRBJ2-1, with TRBD2 identical over 9 bases. V shed 4 bases, J shed 4 bases, and the junction held 9 bases outside the gene matches. From germline, CDR1 is SGDLS and CDR2 YYNGEE. The CDR3 totals 16 residues.

Ten or more counts support this clonotype. V gene TRBV28 combines with J gene TRBJ1-2; maybe TRBD1 (6 bases). This CDR3 is built from 11 residues. Trimming removed 11 bases from V and 2 bases from J, with 9 bases in between. CDR1 MDHEN and CDR2 SYDVKM come from the germline V gene. The CDR3 here is CAGRGNYGYTF. DNA of the CDR3: TGTGCCGGAAGGGGGAACTATGGCTACACCTTC.

This clonotype was seen many times. The chain uses TRBV11-2 and TRBJ1-1; D is ambiguous. Germline V lookup: CDR1 SGHAT, CDR2 FQNNGV. The CDR3 is 14 amino acids. The V gene lost 1 base and the J gene lost 5 bases, with 11 bases spanning the gap. CDR3 sequence: CASSLGPELTEAFF. CDR3 nucleotide sequence: TGTGCCAGCAGCTTAGGCCCCGAGCTGACTGAAGCTTTCTTT.

The V gene is TRBV5-1, the J gene TRBJ2-1; TRBD1 matches 7 bases. The CDR3 extends over 16 amino acids. V was clipped by 0 bases and J by 2 bases; unmatched bases: 5. Germline CDR1 reads SGHRS; CDR2 reads YFSETQ. The chain's CDR3 is CASSLEGQVTYNEQFF. The CDR3 nucleotides read TGCGCCAGCAGCTTGGAAGGACAGGTCACCTACAATGAGCAGTTCTTC.

This clonotype was seen ten or more times. DNA for the CDR3: TGTGCCAGCAGACGACTAGCGGGAGCTAAAGTCAGAGAGACCCAGTACTTC. Translation gives CASRRLAGAKVRETQYF. The chain carries TRBV6-1 and TRBJ2-5, with 12 bases matching TRBD2. The germline V gene has CDR1 MNHNS and CDR2 SASEGT. With 6 bases clipped from V and 4 bases from J, the junction kept 12 bases outside the gene matches. CDR3 length equals 17 residues.

This clonotype has a handful of counts. The V gene is TRBV6-1, the J gene TRBJ2-2, with 8 bases aligning to TRBD1. CDR3 size: 17 residues. The germline CDR1 and CDR2 sequences are MNHNS and SASEGT. J was trimmed by 3 bases and V by 7 bases; bases with no gene match: 13. This CDR3 reads CASTNFAGQEYTGELFF. The CDR3 DNA sequence: TGTGCCAGCACCAACTTCGCGGGACAGGAATACACCGGGGAGCTGTTTTTT.

This clonotype was seen many times. The genes are TRBV20-1 and TRBJ2-5; a weak D match, TRBD2 (7 bases). The germline V and J ends were trimmed by 4 bases and 2 bases, with 14 bases remaining between them. Germline loops: CDR1 DFQATT, CDR2 SNEGSKA (reference sequence). CDR3 length equals 14 residues. Here the CDR3 reads CSAKRTAGQETQYF. Here the CDR3 DNA reads TGCAGTGCTAAGAGGACAGCGGGACAAGAGACCCAGTACTTC.

The chain recombines TRBV19 with TRBJ1-5; a weak D match, TRBD1 (6 bases). The CDR3 is 17 amino acids. Per germline, CDR1 LNHDA and CDR2 SQIVND (reference sequence). The germline V and J ends were trimmed by 6 bases and 2 bases, with 20 bases remaining between them. CDR3 bases: TGTGCCAGTAGCCCGGGACATAAGGGCGGGGGCAATCAGCCCCAGCATTTT. Its translation: CASSPGHKGGGNQPQHF. Based on the CDR3 plus reference TRBV19 and TRBJ1-5, the full variable domain is DGGITQSPKYLFRKEGQNVTLSCEQNLNHDAMYWYRQDPGQGLRLIYYSQIVNDFQKGDIAEGYSVSREKKESFPLTVTSAQKNPTAFYLCASSPGHKGGGNQPQHFGDGTRLSIL.

This clonotype was counted at least ten times. The chain recombines TRBV7-2 with TRBJ2-7, with TRBD2 matching 7 bases. Germline V lookup: CDR1 SGHTA, CDR2 FQGNSA. The junction had 10 bases not matched to a gene; V was cut back by 5 bases and J by 0 bases. The CDR3 loop spans 16 amino acids. The CDR3 DNA reads as TGTGCCAGCAGCCGCTCGGGAGCGGGGTCCTCCTACGAGCAGTACTTC. Amino acid sequence: CASSRSGAGSSYEQYF.

The CDR3 nucleotides are TGTGCCAGCAGCTTGGGGACCTCTAACTATGGCTACACCTTC. It yields the protein CASSLGTSNYGYTF. This chain joins TRBV7-9 and TRBJ1-2; D is possibly TRBD1 (5 bases). The CDR3 spans 14 residues. V was cut by 3 bases and J by 0 bases, with 8 bases left in between. Germline V gives CDR1 SEHNR, CDR2 FQNEAQ (reference sequence).

The count of this clonotype is one. This chain links TRBV6-1 with TRBJ2-7; D remains ambiguous. The CDR3 runs 13 residues. V was pared by 5 bases and J by 2 bases, with 10 bases between. Germline V CDR1 and CDR2: MNHNS, SASEGT. The CDR3: CASSRPITYEQYF. The DNA for the CDR3 is TGTGCCAGCAGTCGACCGATTACCTACGAGCAGTACTTC.

This clonotype was recorded many times. This rearrangement joins TRBV11-2 to TRBJ2-2, with 8 nucleotides matching TRBD2. J was trimmed by 0 bases and V by 3 bases; bases with no gene match: 3. CDR1 and CDR2 (germline): SGHAT, FQNNGV. This CDR3 comprises 16 residues. The CDR3 nucleotides are TGTGCCAGCAGCTTCACTAGCGGAACGAACACCGGGGAGCTGTTTTTT. As protein: CASSFTSGTNTGELFF.